Listed here are 15 T cell receptor beta chains from one sample, sequenced in a study of T cell repertoires in cytomegalovirus infection. TCRdb recomputed calls from the reads with MiXCR, one row per CDR3 protein. The data contain a few hundred thousand distinct CDR3 sequences, around two fifths of them seen just once; the ten biggest clones take up about half. Antigen specificity for these receptors is unknown. The specimen was cultured PBMCs, collected from culture after CMV antigen stimulation. Receptor source: a human donor in good health (CMV status not recorded). Some clones in this sample may be carry-over from other donors' samples.

The count of this clonotype is one. The V call is TRBV6-5, the J call TRBJ2-1; TRBD1 matches 7 bases. The CDR3 length is 16 residues. The germline V gene encodes CDR1 MNHEY and CDR2 SVGAGI. Trimming at V came to 5 bases and at J to 2 bases, leaving 9 bases not matched to a gene. CDR3 DNA: TGTGCCAGCAGTAGGACCGGGACAGAGACCTACAATGAGCAGTTCTTC. This gives the protein CASSRTGTETYNEQFF.

This clonotype was counted between two and nine times. The gene calls are TRBV7-8 and TRBJ1-1, with unresolved D. In germline, CDR1 is SGHVS, CDR2 FQNEAQ. V dropped 1 base and J dropped 5 bases, with 11 bases sitting between them. CDR3 length: 14 amino acids. CDR3 coding DNA: TGTGCCAGCAGCTTAGGGGTTCGATGGACTGAAGCTTTCTTT. This codes for CASSLGVRWTEAFF.

The chain uses TRBV20-1 and TRBJ2-3; perhaps TRBD1 as D (5 bases). Trimming removed 3 bases at V and 2 bases at J, with 12 bases between. Germline V CDR1 and CDR2: DFQATT, SNEGSKA (reference sequence). The CDR3 covers 14 residues. CDR3 protein: CSASGRVITDTQYF. CDR3 bases: TGCAGTGCTAGCGGCAGGGTAATCACAGATACGCAGTATTTT.

This clonotype was detected a few times. V gene TRBV4-1 combines with J gene TRBJ2-7; 8 bases align to TRBD1. Trimming removed 0 bases from V and 2 bases from J; junction bases left unmatched: 6. CDR1 MGHRA and CDR2 YSYEKL come from the germline V gene. The CDR3 is made up of 16 amino acids. In nucleotides, the CDR3 is TGCGCCAGCAGCCAAGAAGGGACAGGCCCTACCTACGAGCAGTACTTC. Amino acids: CASSQEGTGPTYEQYF.

At least ten counts were recorded for this clonotype. The gene calls are TRBV7-2 and TRBJ2-4; D possibly uses TRBD1 or TRBD2 (5 bases each). This CDR3 region has 12 residues. Germline V gene data show CDR1 as SGHTA and CDR2 as FQGNSA. V was cut by 5 bases and J by 13 bases, with 15 bases left in between. CDR3 nucleotide sequence: TGTGCCAGCAGCCCTCAACCGGGACGCCAGTACTTC. As protein: CASSPQPGRQYF.

The chain couples TRBV25-1 to TRBJ2-2; TRBD2 matches at 7 bases. Unmatched junction bases numbered 3, after V lost 4 bases and J lost 1 base. The CDR3 sequence is 15 residues long. From germline, CDR1 is MGHDK and CDR2 SYGVNS. The CDR3 bases are TGTGCCAGCAGTGTTGGGGGGGTGAACACCGGGGAGCTGTTTTTT. Its protein is CASSVGGVNTGELFF.

The gene calls are TRBV5-4 and TRBJ2-7; perhaps D is TRBD1 or TRBD2 (5 bases each). Germline V gene data show CDR1 as SGHNT and CDR2 as YYREEE (reference sequence). This CDR3 has 15 amino acids. Trimming pared 2 bases from V and 0 bases from J, leaving 12 bases between. In DNA, the CDR3 is TGTGCCAGCAGCTTACGGGTAGGGACCTCCTACGAGCAGTACTTC. Protein: CASSLRVGTSYEQYF.

The gene calls are TRBV4-3 and TRBJ1-1, with TRBD1 matching over 7 bases. CDR3 length: 15 residues. In germline, CDR1 is LGHNA, CDR2 YSLEER. V was pared by 6 bases and J by 0 bases, with 7 bases of the junction left unmatched. This CDR3 is CASRRTGLMNTEAFF. CDR3 DNA sequence: TGCGCCAGCAGGCGGACAGGACTCATGAACACTGAAGCTTTCTTT.

The rearrangement uses TRBV7-2 and TRBJ2-7; TRBD2 agrees at 7 bases. Trimming took 1 base from V and 2 from J; bases not matched to a gene: 2. CDR3 size: 14 residues. Germline V CDR1 and CDR2: SGHTA, FQGNSA. CDR3 nucleotides: TGTGCCAGCAGCTTAGGCGGGACTACCTACGAGCAGTACTTC. This sequence encodes CASSLGGTTYEQYF.

The genes are TRBV4-1 and TRBJ2-7; D remains ambiguous. The germline V gene encodes CDR1 MGHRA and CDR2 YSYEKL. The CDR3 totals 17 residues. Trimming took 4 bases from V and 3 from J, leaving 22 bases between them. The CDR3 region is CASSRYHGVPGLYEQYF. DNA of the CDR3: TGCGCCAGCAGCCGATACCACGGAGTGCCCGGTCTCTACGAGCAGTACTTC.

The chain couples TRBV7-2 to TRBJ1-2; 8 bases are shared with TRBD1. This CDR3 contains 14 residues. V shed 3 bases and J 8 bases; nucleotides not matched to a gene: 8. The germline gives CDR1 SGHTA, CDR2 FQGNSA. CDR3 sequence reads: CASSLDGQGRGYTF. For the CDR3, the DNA is TGTGCCAGCAGCTTGGACGGACAGGGCCGCGGCTACACCTTC.

This chain links TRBV5-5 with TRBJ2-5; D possibly uses TRBD1 or TRBD2 (6 bases each). CDR3 size: 14 residues. The germline V gene encodes CDR1 SGHKS and CDR2 YYEKEE (reference sequence). Trimming removed 2 bases at V and 5 bases at J, with 13 bases between. The CDR3 DNA follows: TGTGCCAGCAGCTTCGAGGGGGGTCGGGAGACCCAGTACTTC. Its protein product is CASSFEGGRETQYF.

CDR3 residues: CASSFTGLGYTF. In nucleotides, the CDR3 is TGTGCCAGCAGCTTTACGGGACTGGGCTACACCTTC. This chain links TRBV7-2 with TRBJ1-2, with D perhaps matching TRBD1 (5 bases). The CDR3 consists of 12 residues. Germline values: CDR1 SGHTA, CDR2 FQGNSA. Trimming pared 3 bases from V and 8 bases from J, leaving 10 bases between.

The J gene is TRBJ2-1, the V gene TRBV7-9; 12 positions agree with TRBD1. V lost 11 bases to trimming and J lost 9 bases; unmatched junction nucleotides: 5. The length of the CDR3 is 12 residues. Germline CDR1 SEHNR, CDR2 FQNEAQ (reference sequence). This CDR3 is CAGDRGLGEQFF. The CDR3 DNA follows: TGTGCCGGGGACAGGGGGCTTGGTGAGCAGTTCTTC. The entire variable domain, with the rest obtained from reference TRBV7-9 and TRBJ2-1, is as follows: DTGVSQNPRHKITKRGQNVTFRCDPISEHNRLYWYRQTLGQGPEFLTYFQNEAQLEKSRLLSDRFSAERPKGSFSTLEIQRTEQGDSAMYLCAGDRGLGEQFFGPGTRLTVL.

This clonotype was counted between two and nine times. This chain joins TRBV15 and TRBJ1-4; D is possibly TRBD1 (5 bases). With 0 bases removed from V and 7 bases from J, the gap between germline ends came to 15 bases. The CDR3 consists of 16 residues. Germline V gene lookup returns CDR1 LNHNV and CDR2 YYDKDF (reference sequence). CDR3 in amino acids: CATSRELSRVGEKLFF. CDR3 nucleotides: TGTGCCACCAGCAGAGAATTGTCCAGGGTTGGTGAAAAACTGTTTTTT.